This T cell receptor beta chain was retrieved from a study of CD8 T cells in Susac syndrome. An input of about 0.5 to 1 ug of RNA was subjected to reverse transcription using random hexamers. Coverage of TCR beta CDR3 amplification by immunoSEQ multiplex PCR extended to 54 Vbeta and 13 Jbeta. TCRdb re-analysed the immunoSEQ multiplex PCR reads in MiXCR, keeping a single row per CDR3 protein. Of tens of thousands of distinct CDR3 sequences listed, around 90% were seen once; the top ten hold 0.15% to 0.2%. Sequenced input: CD8+ T cells from PBMCs. The sequence was collected from a human donor in good health.

As DNA, the CDR3 is TGTGCCAGCAGTATACAGGGACTTGGCACAGATACGCAGTATTTT. As protein: CASSIQGLGTDTQYF. The chain couples TRBV27 to TRBJ2-3; D could derive from TRBD1 or TRBD2 (6 bases each). The V end was cut by 5 bases, the J end by 1 base, with 13 bases between. Germline CDR1 is MNHEY and CDR2 is SMNVEV (reference sequence). The CDR3 is made up of 15 amino acids.